The text below deals with one T cell receptor (beta chain). Under the authors' procedure: Reference gene primer amplification gave nucleated cell count estimates. The assay was immunoSEQ multiplex PCR, and TCRdb's table has in-frame clones only and misses some. V and J calls and clone size are given by that table; D and trimming were obtained from the DNA. In the table there are roughly 180,000 clones, roughly nine tenths of which are singletons. These data belong to a study of blood T cell repertoires in COVID-19. Study summary: There were acute and convalescent COVID-19 samples, and they came from the United States, Italy and Spain. The analysed material was cDNA or gDNA that came from T cells, B-cell-depleted T cells, or PBMCs.

The J segment lost 4 bases and the V segment lost 6 bases, leaving 12 bases of the junction unmatched. CDR1 SQVTM and CDR2 ANQGSEA come from the germline V gene. The length of the CDR3 is 15 residues. The chain has TRBV29-1 and TRBJ1-2, with 9 bases fitting TRBD1. The sequenced material came from peripheral blood. This TCR came from a woman in her thirties with active or convalescent COVID-19. CDR3 nucleotide sequence: TGCAGCGTCAGGGGACAGGGAGAGGGGCCCTATGGCTACACCTTC. It specifies CSVRGQGEGPYGYTF.